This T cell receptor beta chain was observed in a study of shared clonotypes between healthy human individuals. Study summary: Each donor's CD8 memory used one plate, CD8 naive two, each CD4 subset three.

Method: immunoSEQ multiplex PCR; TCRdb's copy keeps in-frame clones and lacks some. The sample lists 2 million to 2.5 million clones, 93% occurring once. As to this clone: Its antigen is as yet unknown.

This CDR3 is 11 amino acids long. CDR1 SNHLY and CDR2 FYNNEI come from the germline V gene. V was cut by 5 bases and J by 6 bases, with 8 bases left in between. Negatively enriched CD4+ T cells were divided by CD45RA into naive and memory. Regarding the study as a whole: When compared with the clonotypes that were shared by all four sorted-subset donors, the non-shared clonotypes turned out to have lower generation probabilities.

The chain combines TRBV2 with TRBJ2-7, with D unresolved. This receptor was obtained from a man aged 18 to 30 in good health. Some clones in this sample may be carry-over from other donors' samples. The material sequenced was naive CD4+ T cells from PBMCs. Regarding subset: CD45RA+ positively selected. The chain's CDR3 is CASSRSSEQYF. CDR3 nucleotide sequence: TGTGCCAGCAGTAGGTCGAGCGAGCAGTACTTC.